This T cell receptor beta chain comes out of a study of T cell responses to AZD1222 COVID-19 vaccine. Trimming shortened V by 4 bases and J by 0 bases, and 12 bases separated the two germline ends. This CDR3 contains 16 residues. CDR1 is SGHTA and CDR2 is FQGNSA in the germline V gene. Here immunoSEQ multiplex PCR was the method, and the copy in TCRdb shows in-frame clones only, minus some. The sample carries about 100,000 clones, 70% to 90% recorded once. The J gene is TRBJ1-4, the V gene TRBV7-2, with D possibly TRBD1 on 5 matching bases. This sequence originates from an adult who received the AZD1222 COVID-19 vaccine. This sample comprised peripheral blood, obtained 28 days after the second AZD1222 dose. The CDR3 loop reads CASSSPQGATNEKLFF. The DNA for the CDR3 is TGTGCCAGCAGCTCCCCGCAGGGTGCAACTAATGAAAAACTGTTTTTT.